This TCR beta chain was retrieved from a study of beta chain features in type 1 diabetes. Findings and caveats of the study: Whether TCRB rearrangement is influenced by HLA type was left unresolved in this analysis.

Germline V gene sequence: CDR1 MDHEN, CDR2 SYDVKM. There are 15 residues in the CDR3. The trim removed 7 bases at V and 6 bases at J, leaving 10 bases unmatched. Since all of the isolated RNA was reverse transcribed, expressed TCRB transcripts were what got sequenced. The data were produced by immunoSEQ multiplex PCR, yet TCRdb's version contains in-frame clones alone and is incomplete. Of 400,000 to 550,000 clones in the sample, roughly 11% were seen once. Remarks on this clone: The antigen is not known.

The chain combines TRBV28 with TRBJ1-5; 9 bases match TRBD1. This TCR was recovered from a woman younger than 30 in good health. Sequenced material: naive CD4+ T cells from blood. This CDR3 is CASTLGTGSIQPQHF. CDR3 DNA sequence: TGTGCCAGCACCCTAGGGACAGGGAGTATTCAGCCCCAGCATTTT.